These 5 T cell receptor beta chains share one sample of origin, sequenced in a study of spatial heterogeneity in lung cancer. In TCRdb, the 5' RACE reads were re-called with MiXCR into one record per CDR3 protein. The sample holds around 75,000 distinct CDR3 sequences, 10% to 15% seen once. The time point is: sample taken at primary tumor resection. Unsorted whole RNA of tumor, nontumor lung or frozen PBMC was sequenced. Sample: PBMCs, taken at surgery. The source of these receptors is a male donor with early-stage non-small cell lung cancer.

This clonotype was counted between two and nine times. V is TRBV11-1 and J is TRBJ2-1; D possibly corresponds to TRBD2 (6 bases). With 5 bases removed from V and 12 bases from J, the gap between germline ends came to 14 bases. The germline gives CDR1 SGHAT, CDR2 FQDESV (reference sequence). The CDR3 length is 12 residues. The DNA for the CDR3 is TGTGCCAGCAGCCTCCGGGGAGGAGGGCAGTTCTTC. The encoded protein is CASSLRGGGQFF.

This clonotype has a count of ten or more. This rearrangement joins TRBV12-3 or TRBV12-4 to TRBJ2-2, with D possibly being TRBD1 (7 bases). Trimming stripped 6 bases from V and 7 bases from J, with 18 bases between. This CDR3 has 15 residues. The DNA of the CDR3 is TGTGCCAGCAGCTCCCCGCCCAGGGGGGACGGGGAGCTGTTTTTT. Amino acid sequence: CASSSPPRGDGELFF.

This clonotype was counted a few times. The J gene is TRBJ2-1, the V gene TRBV19; possibly TRBD2 for D (5 bases). There are 14 residues in the CDR3. Deletions cut 9 bases from V and 4 bases from J, with 16 bases between. Germline lookup yields CDR1 LNHDA and CDR2 SQIVND (reference sequence). This CDR3 is CASGLNPLYNEQFF. The CDR3 DNA follows: TGTGCCAGCGGACTTAATCCCCTTTACAATGAGCAGTTCTTC.

This clonotype has more than one count but fewer than ten. This chain uses TRBV7-9 with TRBJ2-5; D unclear. There are 12 residues in the CDR3. Germline loops: CDR1 SEHNR, CDR2 FQNEAQ (reference sequence). Trimming left V 0 bases short and J 4 bases short, with 3 bases between. The CDR3 sequence: CASSLAPETQYF. The CDR3 DNA follows: TGTGCCAGCAGCTTAGCTCCAGAGACCCAGTACTTC. The entire variable domain, with the rest obtained from reference TRBV7-9 and TRBJ2-5, is as follows: DTGVSQNPRHKITKRGQNVTFRCDPISEHNRLYWYRQTLGQGPEFLTYFQNEAQLEKSRLLSDRFSAERPKGSFSTLEIQRTEQGDSAMYLCASSLAPETQYFGPGTRLLVL.

This clonotype was seen many times. The gene calls are TRBV5-1 and TRBJ2-3, with TRBD2 matching 12 bases. CDR1 and CDR2 from the germline V gene are SGHRS and YFSETQ. The CDR3 loop spans 16 amino acids. Losses at the gene ends were 4 bases for V and 4 bases for J; bases not matched to a gene: 7. CDR3 in amino acids: CASSPSTSGSADTQYF. CDR3 coding DNA: TGCGCCAGCAGCCCTTCGACTAGCGGGAGTGCAGATACGCAGTATTTT. The variable domain in full, completed from reference TRBV5-1 and TRBJ2-3, reads KAGVTQTPRYLIKTRGQQVTLSCSPISGHRSVSWYQQTPGQGLQFLFEYFSETQRNKGNFPGRFSGRQFSNSRSEMNVSTLELGDSALYLCASSPSTSGSADTQYFGPGTRLTVL.